The rows below give T cell receptor beta chains drawn from one sample of a study of blood T cell repertoires in COVID-19. Method: immunoSEQ multiplex PCR; TCRdb's copy keeps in-frame clones and lacks some. The repertoire holds about 340,000 clones, with 80% to 90% as singletons. The sample comprised peripheral blood. All receptors derive from a woman aged 50 to 60 with COVID-19, enrolled during active disease. CDR3s leave out the opening cysteine and the closing phenylalanine or tryptophan. Size is omitted from some rows. Given values are once, few, many or a class for expanded clones.

V gene	clone size	J gene	CDR3 protein
TRBV10-1	-	TRBJ2-7	ASSNSTGSYEQY
TRBV27	once	TRBJ2-7	ASSLHQGSYKGEQY
TRBV7-2	-	TRBJ2-4	ASKLDRTSGSMCIQY
TRBV5-4	-	TRBJ2-7	ASSLIGALNEQY
TRBV5-1	once	TRBJ2-3	ASFSSTDTQY
TRBV7-2	once	TRBJ2-7	ASSLLSTSGTPEQY
TRBV3-1/TRBV3-2	-	TRBJ1-3	ASSQDYSSGNTIY
TRBV18	-	TRBJ2-2	ASSPPLATNTGELF
TRBV19	-	TRBJ1-1	ASSPRTAGDTEAF
TRBV15	-	TRBJ2-6	ATSRSTSTGANVLT
TRBV5-1	-	TRBJ2-2	ASRMGSANTGELF
TRBV2	-	TRBJ2-7	ASTRDTFYEQY
TRBV5-1	-	TRBJ1-4	ASSPDRGRDEKLF
TRBV5-4	-	TRBJ2-7	ASSIDRTGSALYEQY
TRBV4-1	-	TRBJ2-7	ASSQDIGGAEQY
TRBV11-2	once	TRBJ2-1	ASSSLGTGDYNEQF
TRBV4-3	-	TRBJ1-5	ASSQAFTGSNQPQH
TRBV7-9	-	TRBJ1-1	ASSLLSGAEAF
TRBV10-3	-	TRBJ1-1	AISEYETGAF
TRBV19	-	TRBJ1-2	ASSPGQGNYGYT
TRBV2	-	TRBJ2-7	ASSIYYEQY
TRBV24-1	-	TRBJ2-5	ATSDLIQGARGKETQY
TRBV2	-	TRBJ2-7	ARSGTGVYEQY
TRBV7-9	-	TRBJ1-1	ASSLLRWQATNTEAF
TRBV18	-	TRBJ2-5	ASSDSQETQY
TRBV15	-	TRBJ2-6	ATSQRTSGRGRGANVLT
TRBV19	-	TRBJ1-1	ASRWGVMNTEAF
TRBV7-8	-	TRBJ1-1	ASSPQGTEAF
TRBV30	-	TRBJ2-3	AWSQGGDTQY
TRBV18	-	TRBJ1-1	ASSPTGTMNTEAF
TRBV29-1	-	TRBJ1-2	SVGGTPGYT
TRBV27	-	TRBJ1-5	ASRVKQGHEQPQH
TRBV6-5	-	TRBJ1-1	ASSKAANTEAF
TRBV6-5	-	TRBJ1-2	AMRESGQRYGYT
TRBV27	-	TRBJ1-5	ASSRGGPRNQPQH
TRBV10-3	-	TRBJ2-3	AISGSGQDIDTQY
TRBV29-1	-	TRBJ1-2	SATDRVDYGYT
TRBV6-5	-	TRBJ1-2	ASRQQGGYT
TRBV23-1	-	TRBJ1-2	ASSQQPGFYGYT
TRBV19	-	TRBJ2-7	ASSTRVARSREQY
TRBV5-1	-	TRBJ2-1	ASTGLASYNEQF
TRBV11-3	-	TRBJ2-7	ASSLVFSRDLPYEQY
TRBV27	-	TRBJ2-1	ASSLTTSGYYNEQF
TRBV11-3	-	TRBJ2-2	ASSPPRQGRPTGELF
TRBV3-1/TRBV3-2	-	TRBJ2-1	ASSQRPGQYDNEQF
TRBV5-1	-	TRBJ2-1	ASSTGTQQF
TRBV7-3	-	TRBJ2-1	ASSSPRGTSSYNEQF
TRBV3-1/TRBV3-2	-	TRBJ2-7	ASSHSYSYEQY
TRBV6-5	-	TRBJ2-7	ASSSLRGSRYEQY
TRBV29-1	-	TRBJ2-1	SVEEPGGGNEQF
TRBV6-6	-	TRBJ2-7	ASRLGTGGTYEQY
TRBV4-1	once	TRBJ2-3	ASSGRASGSTGGTDTQY
TRBV12-3/TRBV12-4	-	TRBJ2-1	ASSFSGYEQF
TRBV5-1	-	TRBJ2-3	ASSHLGIPGTNRDTQY
TRBV28	-	TRBJ1-2	ASSYSFNYGYT
TRBV7-2	-	TRBJ2-7	ASRTGADLDYEQY
TRBV11-2	once	TRBJ2-4	ASSLPPRTEGVVIQY
TRBV5-1	few	TRBJ2-2	ASSLDRVDGELF
TRBV30	-	TRBJ2-1	ACRPWGSGGTSGRMVNEQF